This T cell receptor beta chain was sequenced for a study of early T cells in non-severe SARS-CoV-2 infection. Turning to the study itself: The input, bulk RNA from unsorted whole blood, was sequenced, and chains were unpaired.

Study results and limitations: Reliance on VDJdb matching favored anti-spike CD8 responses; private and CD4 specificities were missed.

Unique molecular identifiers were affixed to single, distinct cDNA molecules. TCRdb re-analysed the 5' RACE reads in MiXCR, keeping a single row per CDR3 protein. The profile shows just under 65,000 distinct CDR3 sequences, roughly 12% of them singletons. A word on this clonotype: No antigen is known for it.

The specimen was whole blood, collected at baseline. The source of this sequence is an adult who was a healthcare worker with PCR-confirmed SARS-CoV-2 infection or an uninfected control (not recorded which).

CDR3 DNA sequence: TGTGCCAGTCCTGACAGGGGACTTTACAATGAGCAGTTCTTC. Translation: CASPDRGLYNEQFF. The chain couples TRBV2 to TRBJ2-1; 8 bases are a match to TRBD1. Germline V gene sequence: CDR1 SNHLY, CDR2 FYNNEI. J gave up 4 bases and V 9 bases, and 8 bases lay outside the gene matches. The CDR3 has 14 amino acids.